This passage covers 30 T cell receptor beta chains from one sample sequenced in a study of PD-L1 blockade in urothelial cancer. The method was immunoSEQ multiplex PCR; TCRdb's version includes in-frame clones alone and lacks a portion of them. This table holds approximately 50,000 clones, roughly 84% found once. The time point was: pretreatment peripheral blood. Sequenced here: PBMCs, sampled around atezolizumab (anti-PD-L1) treatment. The origin of the receptors is a man aged 50 to 60 with urothelial cancer.

The rearrangement links TRBV6-1 to TRBJ2-4; TRBD2 aligns across 7 bases. The CDR3 covers 14 residues. Per germline, CDR1 MNHNS and CDR2 SASEGT. The junction had 11 bases not matched to a gene; V was cut back by 6 bases and J by 9 bases. The CDR3 DNA sequence: TGTGCCAGCAGCCTCCGGCGGGAGAACCCCATTCAGTACTTC. Translated: CASSLRRENPIQYF.

The chain combines TRBV5-4 with TRBJ2-5; TRBD2 aligns across 9 bases. Trimming took 0 bases from V and 4 from J; bases not matched to a gene: 4. Germline CDR1 reads SGHNT; CDR2 reads YYREEE (reference sequence). This CDR3 spans 15 amino acids. CDR3 bases: TGTGCCAGCAGCTTGGCGGGCGGGAGGGGAGAGACCCAGTACTTC. Encoded protein: CASSLAGGRGETQYF.

The rearrangement uses TRBV10-3 and TRBJ2-1; 8 nucleotides agree with TRBD2. This CDR3 spans 13 amino acids. Per the germline V gene, CDR1 is ENHRY and CDR2 is SYGVKD. The V gene end was trimmed by 4 bases and the J gene end by 8 bases; junction bases not matched to a gene: 4. CDR3 loop: CAISVRREDEQFF. DNA for the CDR3: TGTGCCATCAGTGTAAGGCGGGAGGATGAGCAGTTCTTC.

The rearrangement links TRBV2 to TRBJ2-1; TRBD2 agrees at 8 bases. The V segment lost 3 bases and the J segment 3 bases; nucleotides outside the gene matches: 4. Per germline, CDR1 SNHLY and CDR2 FYNNEI. There are 15 residues in the CDR3. CDR3 sequence reads: CASSDKLAVYNEQFF. The CDR3, as DNA: TGTGCCAGCAGTGATAAACTAGCGGTCTACAATGAGCAGTTCTTC.

The chain is built from TRBV5-1 and TRBJ2-2; D is perhaps TRBD1 (8 bases). The CDR3 length is 12 residues. CDR1 and CDR2 from the germline V gene are SGHRS and YFSETQ. CDR3 DNA: TGCGTAGGACAGGGAGGGACCGGGGAGCTGTTTTTT. It specifies CVGQGGTGELFF. The whole variable domain, remainder taken from reference TRBV5-1 and TRBJ2-2, is KAGVTQTPRYLIKTRGQQVTLSCSPISGHRSVSWYQQTPGQGLQFLFEYFSETQRNKGNFPGRFSGRQFSNSRSEMNVSTLELGDSALYLCVGQGGTGELFFGEGSRLTVL.

J is TRBJ1-1 and V is TRBV5-1; D is unresolved. Trimming took 2 bases from V and 4 from J, leaving 9 bases between them. The CDR3 is 13 amino acids. Germline-derived CDR1 and CDR2 are SGHRS and YFSETQ. The CDR3 DNA follows: TGCGCCAGCAGCTTATCCGGGTTCACTGAAGCTTTCTTT. This encodes CASSLSGFTEAFF.

The chain combines TRBV11-2 with TRBJ1-1; no firm D call. The CDR3 extends over 15 amino acids. CDR1 and CDR2 (germline): SGHAT, FQNNGV. The V end lost 5 bases, the J end lost 1 base, and 14 bases lay between the germline ends. The CDR3 DNA is TGTGCCAGCAGCCCCTTGAGAGAAAAGAACACTGAAGCTTTCTTT. The encoded protein is CASSPLREKNTEAFF.

The chain joins TRBV28 to TRBJ2-3; 11 bases are a match to TRBD2. The germline V gene has CDR1 MDHEN and CDR2 SYDVKM. Unmatched junction bases numbered 15, after V lost 6 bases and J lost 4 bases. The CDR3 has 18 residues. CDR3 sequence (DNA): TGTGCCAGCAGCTACGCGACTAGCGGGAATGGTGGAGCAGATACGCAGTATTTT. This gives the protein CASSYATSGNGGADTQYF.

The chain combines TRBV11-2 with TRBJ2-3, with D unresolved. The V and J ends lost 3 bases and 0 bases respectively, with 4 bases between them. Germline CDR1 reads SGHAT; CDR2 reads FQNNGV. The CDR3 has 13 amino acids. CDR3 residues: CASSLTSTDTQYF. In DNA, the CDR3 is TGTGCCAGCAGCTTGACTAGCACAGATACGCAGTATTTT.

The rearrangement joins TRBV7-7 to TRBJ2-1, with TRBD2 as a possible D gene (6 bases). The germline V gene encodes CDR1 SSHAT and CDR2 FNYEAQ (reference sequence). This CDR3 contains 16 residues. V lost 5 bases and J lost 8, with 22 bases in between. CDR3 residues: CASSRLPRDSYHEQFF. DNA of the CDR3: TGTGCCAGCAGCCGCCTCCCCCGGGACTCTTACCATGAGCAGTTCTTC. Supplemented by reference TRBV7-7 and TRBJ2-1, the full variable domain reads GAGVSQSPRYKVTKRGQDVTLRCDPISSHATLYWYQQALGQGPEFLTYFNYEAQPDKSGLPSDRFSAERPEGSISTLTIQRTEQRDSAMYRCASSRLPRDSYHEQFFGPGTRLTVL.

The rearrangement links TRBV7-9 to TRBJ1-3; 11 nucleotides line up with TRBD1. The CDR3 totals 15 residues. V dropped 5 bases and J dropped 3; count of bases not matched to a gene: 3. Germline V gene sequence: CDR1 SEHNR, CDR2 FQNEAQ (reference sequence). As DNA, the CDR3 is TGTGCCAGCAGCCGGACAGGGGGCGGTGGAAACACCATATATTTT. Encoded protein: CASSRTGGGGNTIYF. The full variable domain, rest sourced from reference TRBV7-9 and TRBJ1-3, is DTGVSQNPRHKITKRGQNVTFRCDPISEHNRLYWYRQTLGQGPEFLTYFQNEAQLEKSRLLSDRFSAERPKGSFSTLEIQRTEQGDSAMYLCASSRTGGGGNTIYFGEGSWLTVV.

Written as DNA, the CDR3 is TGTGCCAGCATCTACTCTGGAGGCAGAACAGCCTACGAGCAGTACTTC. Translating gives CASIYSGGRTAYEQYF. V usage is TRBV2 and J usage is TRBJ2-7, with a weak D call TRBD2 (5 bases). V was trimmed by 7 bases and J by 2 bases, leaving 21 bases between them. In germline, CDR1 is SNHLY, CDR2 FYNNEI. The CDR3 is 16 residues long. Supplemented by reference TRBV2 and TRBJ2-7, the full variable domain reads EPEVTQTPSHQVTQMGQEVILRCVPISNHLYFYWYRQILGQKVEFLVSFYNNEISEKSEIFDDQFSVERPDGSNFTLKIRSTKLEDSAMYFCASIYSGGRTAYEQYFGPGTRLTVT.

This clone has a count of ten or more. The V call is TRBV30, the J call TRBJ1-2; the match to TRBD1 covers 10 bases. The CDR3 spans 14 residues. V shed 5 bases and J 4 bases; nucleotides not matched to a gene: 7. Germline assignment: CDR1 GTSNPN and CDR2 SVGIG (reference sequence). CDR3 protein: CAWARTGGGYGYTF. The CDR3 DNA sequence: TGTGCCTGGGCGAGGACAGGGGGTGGCTATGGCTACACCTTC.

This clone appeared once. In nucleotides, the CDR3 is TGCGCCAGCAGCTTGGGACAGGGCATCCAGCAAGAGACCCAGTACTTC. This codes for CASSLGQGIQQETQYF. V is TRBV5-1 and J is TRBJ2-5, with TRBD1 matching over 7 bases. Unmatched junction bases numbered 7, after V lost 0 bases and J lost 2 bases. This CDR3 comprises 16 residues. The germline gives CDR1 SGHRS, CDR2 YFSETQ.

The V and J genes are TRBV7-2 and TRBJ1-5; no clear D gene. The germline V and J ends were trimmed by 4 bases and 9 bases, with 13 bases remaining between them. Germline lookup yields CDR1 SGHTA and CDR2 FQGNSA. This CDR3 has 13 residues. The CDR3 bases are TGTGCCAGCAGCTCCGGAACGGACTTGCCCCAGCATTTT. It codes for CASSSGTDLPQHF.

The chain has TRBV5-4 and TRBJ2-3; D gene unclear. This CDR3 is built from 15 residues. The germline CDR1 and CDR2 sequences are SGHNT and YYREEE (reference sequence). Between the trimmed V and J ends, which lost 2 bases and 2 bases, there was a span of 12 bases. The CDR3 region is CASSFSMLYTDTQYF. In nucleotides, the CDR3 is TGTGCCAGCAGCTTTAGTATGCTATACACAGATACGCAGTATTTT.

The rearrangement joins TRBV6-6 to TRBJ1-6; 12 bases agree with TRBD1. Germline-derived CDR1 and CDR2 are MNHNY and SVGAGI (reference sequence). CDR3 size: 15 residues. The V segment lost 4 bases and the J segment 9 bases; nucleotides outside the gene matches: 4. This chain's CDR3 is CASSLRDRGLSPLHF. The CDR3, as DNA: TGTGCCAGCAGTTTAAGGGACAGGGGGCTTTCACCCCTCCACTTT.

The V gene is TRBV5-1, the J gene TRBJ2-7, with TRBD1 matching over 7 bases. This CDR3 is 12 amino acids long. V shed 5 bases and J 6 bases; nucleotides not matched to a gene: 5. Germline assignment: CDR1 SGHRS and CDR2 YFSETQ. This CDR3 reads CASSPGTAEQYF. The CDR3 region has the DNA TGCGCCAGCAGTCCCGGGACAGCCGAGCAGTACTTC.

The V call is TRBV12-5, the J call TRBJ2-7; TRBD1 matches 10 bases. The CDR3 loop spans 16 amino acids. V was clipped by 1 base and J by 3 bases; unmatched bases: 6. Per germline, CDR1 LGHNT and CDR2 FRNRAP. Here the CDR3 reads CASGLARQGANYEQYF. In nucleotides, the CDR3 is TGTGCTAGTGGTTTGGCACGACAGGGGGCGAACTACGAGCAGTACTTC.

The V call is TRBV18, the J call TRBJ2-1, with 10 nucleotides matching TRBD2. The CDR3 spans 15 residues. Germline V lookup: CDR1 KGHSH, CDR2 LQKENI. Losses at the gene ends were 3 bases for V and 2 bases for J; bases not matched to a gene: 1. DNA of the CDR3: TGTGCCAGCTCACCTAGCGGGGGGCCCTACAATGAGCAGTTCTTC. Translation gives CASSPSGGPYNEQFF.

In its sample, this clone was seen once. The chain combines TRBV14 with TRBJ1-2; D gene ambiguous. The germline gives CDR1 SGHDN, CDR2 FVKESK. The CDR3 consists of 13 residues. Trimming shortened V by 4 bases and J by 8 bases, and 14 bases separated the two germline ends. The CDR3 protein is CASSRRTFGGYTF. The CDR3 DNA sequence: TGTGCCAGCAGCCGCCGAACCTTTGGCGGCTACACCTTC.

The chain has TRBV29-1 and TRBJ2-7; TRBD2 matches 9 bases. There are 15 residues in the CDR3. Looked up from germline, CDR1 is SQVTM and CDR2 is ANQGSEA. J was trimmed by 6 bases and V by 2 bases; bases with no gene match: 11. Here the CDR3 reads CSVENLAGSPGEQYF. The DNA of the CDR3 is TGCAGCGTTGAAAATCTAGCGGGGTCCCCTGGCGAGCAGTACTTC.

The J gene is TRBJ1-1, the V gene TRBV6-1, with D hard to call. The germline gives CDR1 MNHNS, CDR2 SASEGT. This CDR3 is 14 amino acids long. V lost 4 bases, J lost 0 bases, and 9 bases lay in between. CDR3 DNA sequence: TGTGCCAGCAGTGTTCTTGCGATGAACACTGAAGCTTTCTTT. It translates to CASSVLAMNTEAFF.

V gene TRBV29-1 combines with J gene TRBJ1-5; possibly TRBD1 for D (5 bases). V was pared by 7 bases and J by 7 bases, with 17 bases between. Germline values: CDR1 SQVTM, CDR2 ANQGSEA. CDR3 length: 13 residues. The CDR3 sequence: CSAALGLGQPQHF. The CDR3, as DNA: TGCAGCGCCGCGTTGGGGCTTGGGCAGCCCCAGCATTTT.

This sequence joins TRBV19 and TRBJ2-3; a weak D match, TRBD1 (6 bases). CDR1 and CDR2 (germline): LNHDA, SQIVND (reference sequence). Trimming took off 1 base at V and 3 bases at J, with 14 bases between the two ends. This CDR3 has 16 amino acids. CDR3 DNA: TGTGCCAGTAGTATAGGGACAGCCGAGGGAACAGATACGCAGTATTTT. This codes for CASSIGTAEGTDTQYF.

The chain is built from TRBV5-1 and TRBJ2-3, with D hard to call. CDR3 length equals 13 residues. V lost 7 bases, J lost 7 bases, and 16 bases lay in between. Germline V CDR1 and CDR2: SGHRS, YFSETQ. CDR3 residues: CASCPQPSNTQYF. The CDR3 coding sequence is TGCGCCAGCTGCCCACAGCCCTCTAATACGCAGTATTTT.

The chain carries TRBV6-1 and TRBJ2-5; D may be TRBD1 (6 bases). Germline values: CDR1 MNHNS, CDR2 SASEGT. Trimming shortened V by 2 bases and J by 5 bases, and 18 bases separated the two germline ends. The CDR3 runs 16 residues. The CDR3 nucleotides read TGTGCCAGCAGTGAAATGCCTCCAGGGGCCCTGGAGACCCAGTACTTC. This gives the protein CASSEMPPGALETQYF.

J is TRBJ2-3 and V is TRBV5-1; 8 positions match TRBD1. V dropped 4 bases and J dropped 4; count of bases not matched to a gene: 2. CDR3 length: 13 amino acids. CDR1 is SGHRS, CDR2 YFSETQ, per germline. The CDR3 loop is CASSVTGADTQYF. CDR3 bases: TGCGCCAGCAGCGTGACAGGGGCAGATACGCAGTATTTT.

This rearrangement joins TRBV28 to TRBJ1-2, with 8 bases aligning to TRBD1. V lost 0 bases and J lost 8; bases outside the gene matches: 11. The CDR3 has 16 residues. The germline V gene encodes CDR1 MDHEN and CDR2 SYDVKM. The chain's CDR3 is CASSLWTVSGGQGYTF. CDR3 sequence (DNA): TGTGCCAGCAGTTTATGGACTGTTTCAGGGGGCCAGGGCTACACCTTC.

This sequence joins TRBV25-1 and TRBJ2-7, with TRBD1 identical over 7 bases. V was pared by 7 bases and J by 4 bases, with 10 bases of the junction left unmatched. The CDR3 consists of 14 residues. Germline loops: CDR1 MGHDK, CDR2 SYGVNS. The CDR3 protein is CASNQGQRSYEQYF. CDR3 in DNA: TGTGCCAGCAATCAGGGACAGAGGTCTTACGAGCAGTACTTC.